A selection of T cell receptor beta chains follows, all from one sample in a study of T cell responses to AZD1222 COVID-19 vaccine. Using immunoSEQ multiplex PCR, the repertoire was profiled, and TCRdb retains in-frame clones only, with some absent. The sample has tens of thousands of clones; 90% are singletons. Sample: peripheral blood, taken on day 0 of AZD1222 vaccination. These TCRs come from an adult in good health. Each CDR3 is given with its conserved first and last residue. D genes are given only for firm matches. For some rows the clone size is stated as once, few or many, or as a class when expanded; others skip it.

TRBJ1-5 TRBD1 . TRBV5-1 TGCGCCAGCAGCCCAACGGGACAGGGTTTTCAGCCCCAGCATTTT CASSPTGQGFQPQHF
TRBJ1-2 TRBD1 . TRBV25-1 TGTGCCAGCCAAGACCCCCGGACAGGTTTTGGCTACACCTTC CASQDPRTGFGYTF
TRBJ1-1 . . TRBV6-1 TGTGCCAGCAGTGAACCAGGGAATCGCTTTGAAGCTTTCTTT CASSEPGNRFEAFF
TRBJ2-5 . . TRBV7-2 TGTGCCAGCAGCTTAGTACTAGAGACCCAGTACTTC CASSLVLETQYF
TRBJ1-5 . . TRBV4-1 TGCGCCAGCAGCCAATCTGGCTTGGATCAGCCCCAGCATTTT CASSQSGLDQPQHF
TRBJ2-1 . . TRBV7-3 TGTGCCAGCAGCTTATTCGGGGTCCGTGGGAATGAGCAGTTCTTC CASSLFGVRGNEQFF
TRBJ2-7 . . TRBV6-5 TGTGCCAGCAGTTATAGAGATTCCTACGAGCAGTACTTC CASSYRDSYEQYF
TRBJ2-7 TRBD1 . TRBV19 TGTGCCAGTTCCCGGGACAGGGGGGCCTACGAGCAGTACTTC CASSRDRGAYEQYF
TRBJ2-3 . once TRBV9 TGTGCCAGCAGCGCCCAAACAGGGAGCACAGATACGCAGTATTTT CASSAQTGSTDTQYF
TRBJ1-6 . few TRBV11-3 TGTGCCAGCAGCTTAGGGCCTTCTGGTTCACCCCTCCACTTT CASSLGPSGSPLHF
TRBJ1-5 TRBD1 . TRBV6-4 TGTGCCAGCAGCGTAGGACAGGGTCTCTATAGCAATCAGCCCCAGCATTTT CASSVGQGLYSNQPQHF
TRBJ1-2 . . TRBV28 TGTGCCAGCAGCCCCATCGGACAGCGAAACTATGGCTACACCTTC CASSPIGQRNYGYTF
TRBJ1-2 . . TRBV5-8 TGTGCCAGCAGCTTGGACTTGGCAGATCTCTATGGCTACACCTTC CASSLDLADLYGYTF
TRBJ2-3 TRBD2 . TRBV11-3 TGTGCCAGCAGCTTCAGCGGGAGCGCGAATATCACAGATACGCAGTATTTT CASSFSGSANITDTQYF
TRBJ1-4 TRBD1 . TRBV25-1 TGTGCCAGCAGTCCCGGACAGGGTGGTGAAAAACTGTTTTTT CASSPGQGGEKLFF
TRBJ1-6 . . TRBV9 TGTGCCAGCAGCTCGGGGGTGTCAGATTCACCCCTCCACTTT CASSSGVSDSPLHF
TRBJ1-5 . . TRBV4-2 TGTGCCAGCAGCCCGGAAAGGGGTACCAATCAGCCCCAGCATTTT CASSPERGTNQPQHF
TRBJ1-5 TRBD1 . TRBV2 TGTGCCAGCAGTCCGGACAGGGTAGACAATCAGCCCCAGCATTTT CASSPDRVDNQPQHF
TRBJ1-1 . . TRBV5-4 TGTGCCAGCAGCCGCGACATGTTGGAAGCTTTCTTT CASSRDMLEAFF
TRBJ1-1 . . TRBV7-6 TGTGCCAGCAGCTTACGGGGGAACACTGAAGCTTTCTTT CASSLRGNTEAFF
TRBJ1-2 . . TRBV7-9 TGTGCCAGCAGGTCGGTCCGGGACAAGAATGGCTACACCTTC CASRSVRDKNGYTF
TRBJ2-7 TRBD1 . TRBV11-3 TGTGCCAGCAGTTTTCGAGGGACAGGGGCTTACGAGCAGTACTTC CASSFRGTGAYEQYF
TRBJ1-3 TRBD1 . TRBV5-4 TGTGCCAGCAGCTCCGGACAGGGTATTGGAAACACCATATATTTT CASSSGQGIGNTIYF
TRBJ1-2 . . TRBV10-1 TGCGCCAGCAGTGAGTCGTATCGGGGTCTGAGGTATGGCTACACCTTC CASSESYRGLRYGYTF
TRBJ2-1 . . TRBV11-3 TGTGCCAGCAGCTTAGACTTGTCCGTTGAGCAGTTCTTC CASSLDLSVEQFF
TRBJ2-1 TRBD2 . TRBV6-2/TRBV6-3 TGTGCCAGCAGCCGGGGACTAGCGGGAGGGAATGAGCAGTTCTTC CASSRGLAGGNEQFF
TRBJ2-7 . . TRBV7-9 TGTGCCAGCAGCTTGGGATCTCGCCCAGCTGAGCAGTACTTC CASSLGSRPAEQYF
TRBJ2-7 . . TRBV6-2/TRBV6-3 TGTGCCAGCAGTGGCGGGGCTTTGGTTAGCGGCTCCTACGAGCAGTACTTC CASSGGALVSGSYEQYF
TRBJ1-1 . once TRBV7-3 TGTGCCAGCAGCTTAAATTCAGCCCCCGGGACAGAAGCTTTCTTT CASSLNSAPGTEAFF
TRBJ2-1 TRBD1 . TRBV6-5 TGTGCCAGCAGTCAATGGGACAGGGCCTTACAGTTCTTC CASSQWDRALQFF
TRBJ2-7 . . TRBV9 TGTGCCAGCAGCGAGGAGGTGGGGGAGCAGTACTTC CASSEEVGEQYF
TRBJ1-5 TRBD1 . TRBV19 TGTGCCAGTACAGCCGGGACAGGGGGTTATAGCAATCAGCCCCAGCATTTT CASTAGTGGYSNQPQHF
TRBJ1-3 TRBD1 . TRBV11-2 TGTGCCAGCAGCTTAGCAGGGGGTCCTGGAAACACCATATATTTT CASSLAGGPGNTIYF
TRBJ1-1 . . TRBV6-1 TGTGCCAGCAGTGAAAGCGGGTTCTTAGCTTTCTTT CASSESGFLAFF
TRBJ1-1 . . TRBV5-5 TGTGCCAGCAGCTTGGACAGTTACACTGAAGCTTTCTTT CASSLDSYTEAFF
TRBJ2-7 TRBD1 . TRBV7-8 TGTGCCAGCAGCCCCACCCAGGGGACAGGGAGATCCTACGAGCAGTACTTC CASSPTQGTGRSYEQYF
TRBJ1-2 . . TRBV13 TGTGCCAGCAGCTTGCCCCCCGCCGAGCTCTATGGCTACACCTTC CASSLPPAELYGYTF
TRBJ2-7 TRBD1 . TRBV5-4 TGTGCCAGCAGCATAGGACAGGCGAGGGCTTCCTACGAGCAGTACTTC CASSIGQARASYEQYF
TRBJ2-1 TRBD2 . TRBV5-1 TGCGCCAGCAGCCGACGGACTAGCGGGAGCTCCTACAATGAGCAGTTCTTC CASSRRTSGSSYNEQFF
TRBJ1-2 TRBD1 once TRBV15 TGTGCCACCAGCACCAGAGGGAGCGGGACAGGGGATTCCTATGGCTACACCTTC CATSTRGSGTGDSYGYTF
TRBJ2-5 . once TRBV4-3 TGCGCCAGCAGCCAAGATGGCTCGAATGGGCCGGAGACCCAGTACTTC CASSQDGSNGPETQYF
TRBJ1-4 . . TRBV19 TGTGCCAGTAGTTTCGAAGGACAGTTTAATGAAAAACTGTTTTTT CASSFEGQFNEKLFF
TRBJ2-3 TRBD2 . TRBV24-1 TGTGCCACCAGTGATGGACTAGCGGGAGTAGGAGATACGCAGTATTTT CATSDGLAGVGDTQYF
TRBJ1-2 . . TRBV10-3 TGTGCCATCAGTGAACCGGGGACACGTGATAACTATGGCTACACCTTC CAISEPGTRDNYGYTF
TRBJ2-3 . . TRBV11-2 TGTGCCAGCAGCTTGGAGGGAAACACAGATACGCAGTATTTT CASSLEGNTDTQYF
TRBJ2-1 . . TRBV18 TGTGCCAGCTCAGCCGACAGCCTACTGCTTAATGAGCAGTTCTTC CASSADSLLLNEQFF
TRBJ2-7 TRBD2 . TRBV2 TGTGCCAGCAGAGTTAGCGGGAGCTCCTACGAGCAGTACTTC CASRVSGSSYEQYF
TRBJ2-5 . . TRBV29-1 TGCAGCGTAGCCCTTGGGGGCTTCCAAGAGACCCAGTACTTC CSVALGGFQETQYF
TRBJ1-2 TRBD1 . TRBV10-3 TGTGCCATCAGAGCCGGGACAGGGGAATTCTATGGCTACACCTTC CAIRAGTGEFYGYTF